This T cell receptor (beta chain) derives from a study of STAT5B mutations in CD4+ large granular lymphocyte leukemia. With respect to this clone: What it binds is unknown.

Sequencing used immunoSEQ multiplex PCR; TCRdb keeps in-frame clones, though not all of them. The data show roughly 30,000 clones, around 76% seen once. Germline trimming cut 5 bases from V and 3 bases from J; bases unmatched to any gene: 3. The CDR3 has 14 amino acids. Per the germline V gene, CDR1 is MDHEN and CDR2 is SYDVKM. Study outcomes and limitations: Compared with healthy controls (2/35), patient top clones favored TRBV06 (8/27). Without HLA matching, higher CD4+ than CD8+ T-LGLL clonality could reflect small sample size. Main leukemic clonotypes were patient-specific, but 20% to 25% appeared at low frequency elsewhere. Patient CD4-sorted repertoires stayed more clonal than healthy ones after leukemic-clone removal.

This chain connects TRBV28 to TRBJ1-5; 8 nucleotides align to TRBD1. The material sequenced was CD4+ T cells from blood buffy coats. This TCR came from a human donor in good health. CDR3 sequence reads: CASSGQGSNQPQHF. CDR3 bases: TGTGCCAGCAGTGGACAGGGCTCCAATCAGCCCCAGCATTTT.